The present TCR beta chain was sequenced within a study of blood T cell repertoires in COVID-19. Overall study context: Sites across the United States, Italy and Spain contributed samples from acute and convalescent COVID-19. PBMCs, B-cell-depleted T cells, or T cells provided the cDNA or gDNA that made up the material.

Study members were between about 18 and 95 years old and lived in 24 US regions. Clinical history as reported by participants underpinned cohort assignment. The V end lost 4 bases, the J end lost 1 base, and 10 bases lay between the germline ends. The CDR3 consists of 14 residues. Germline V gene data show CDR1 as SGHNT and CDR2 as YYREEE (reference sequence). This table comes from immunoSEQ multiplex PCR, and its TCRdb copy is limited to in-frame clones, with some not included. The sample has a few hundred thousand clones; approximately 80% are singletons. The chain is built from TRBV5-4 and TRBJ2-3; a weak D match, TRBD1 (6 bases). The clonotype was recovered from a woman in her thirties or forties with acute COVID-19. Sample: PBMCs or T cells enriched from blood (not recorded which). DNA for the CDR3: TGTGCCAGCAGCCTGGGGGCCCGCACAGATACGCAGTATTTT. Its translation is CASSLGARTDTQYF.